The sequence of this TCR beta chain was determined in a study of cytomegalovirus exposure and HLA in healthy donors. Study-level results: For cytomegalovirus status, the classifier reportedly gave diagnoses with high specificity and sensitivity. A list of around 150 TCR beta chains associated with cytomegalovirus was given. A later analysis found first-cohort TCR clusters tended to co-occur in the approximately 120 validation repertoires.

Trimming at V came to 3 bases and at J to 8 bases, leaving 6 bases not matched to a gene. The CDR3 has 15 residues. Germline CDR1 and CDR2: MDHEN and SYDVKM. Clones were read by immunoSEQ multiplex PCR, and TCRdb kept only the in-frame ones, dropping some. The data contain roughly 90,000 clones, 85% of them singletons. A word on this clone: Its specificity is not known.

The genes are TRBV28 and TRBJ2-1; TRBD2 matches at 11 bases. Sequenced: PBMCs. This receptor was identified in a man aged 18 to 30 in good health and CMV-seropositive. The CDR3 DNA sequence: TGTGCCAGCAGTTTGGTACTAGCGGGAGCCTATGAGCAGTTCTTC. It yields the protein CASSLVLAGAYEQFF. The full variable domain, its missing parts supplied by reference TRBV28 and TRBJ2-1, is DVKVTQSSRYLVKRTGEKVFLECVQDMDHENMFWYRQDPGLGLRLIYFSYDVKMKEKGDIPEGYSVSREKKERFSLILESASTNQTSMYLCASSLVLAGAYEQFFGPGTRLTVL.